These 28 T cell receptor beta chains came from one sample sequenced in a study of Graves' ophthalmopathy and Graves' hyperthyroidism. RNA served as the template for amplifying TCR beta CDR3 regions. HTBI primers were employed in first-round RT-PCR, then a second-round multiplex PCR followed. TCRdb reprocessed the multiplex PCR reads with MiXCR, giving one entry per CDR3 protein. The sample has 210,000 or so distinct CDR3 sequences; 25% to 35% are singletons. The material sequenced was peripheral blood. The receptors originated from a man in his forties or fifties with Graves' ophthalmopathy.

The chain joins TRBV6-1 to TRBJ1-1, with unresolved D. Looked up from germline, CDR1 is MNHNS and CDR2 is SASEGT. V dropped 3 bases and J dropped 0 bases, with 8 bases sitting between them. The CDR3 totals 14 residues. CDR3 nucleotide sequence: TGTGCCAGCAGTGACAACAGCCTGAACACTGAAGCTTTCTTT. Encoded protein: CASSDNSLNTEAFF.

This clonotype was recorded only once. The chain links TRBV10-3 to TRBJ2-5; D not resolved. This CDR3 spans 15 amino acids. V was clipped by 6 bases and J by 7 bases, with 21 bases between them. The germline CDR1 and CDR2 sequences are ENHRY and SYGVKD. CDR3: CAISLSLVLNGTQYF. The CDR3 region has the DNA TGTGCCATCAGCCTTAGCCTAGTCCTTAATGGGACCCAGTACTTC.

This clonotype showed up many times. J is TRBJ1-6 and V is TRBV11-2, with a tentative D call TRBD1 (5 bases). Germline V CDR1 and CDR2: SGHAT, FQNNGV. Trimming cost V 3 bases and J 5 bases, with 8 bases left between them. The CDR3 consists of 14 residues. Written as DNA, the CDR3 is TGTGCCAGCAGCTTCCCAGGGAATAATTCACCCCTCCACTTT. Translated: CASSFPGNNSPLHF.

This clonotype was counted at least ten times. In DNA, the CDR3 is TGTGCCAGCAGCCAAGGTATGGCCCAAGGAGAGACCCAGTACTTC. Protein product: CASSQGMAQGETQYF. V usage is TRBV14 and J usage is TRBJ2-5, with D unclear. CDR3 length: 15 residues. Between the trimmed V and J ends, which lost 1 base and 4 bases, there was a span of 13 bases. Germline CDR1 and CDR2: SGHDN and FVKESK.

This clonotype was seen repeatedly, ten times or more. The chain employs TRBV28 and TRBJ2-7, with 7 bases fitting TRBD2. With 3 bases clipped from V and 4 bases from J, the junction kept 6 bases outside the gene matches. CDR1 and CDR2 (germline): MDHEN, SYDVKM. The CDR3 spans 14 residues. CDR3 bases: TGTGCCAGCAGTTTGGGCGGGAGAGCTTACGAGCAGTACTTC. Translating gives CASSLGGRAYEQYF.

This clonotype was counted at least ten times. V is TRBV6-5 and J is TRBJ2-7; 10 bases fit TRBD1. The CDR3 length is 14 residues. Germline loops: CDR1 MNHEY, CDR2 SVGAGI. The ends lost 0 bases at V and 6 bases at J; junction bases unmatched: 2. CDR3 in amino acids: CASSYSGQGSEQYF. The CDR3 coding sequence is TGTGCCAGCAGTTACTCGGGACAGGGGTCCGAGCAGTACTTC.

The chain recombines TRBV4-2 with TRBJ2-5, with TRBD2 identical over 7 bases. CDR3 length: 15 residues. Trimming cost V 1 base and J 1 base; bases outside gene matches: 3. Germline lookup yields CDR1 LGHNA and CDR2 YNFKEQ. CDR3 sequence: CASSQAAGVQETQYF. DNA of the CDR3: TGTGCCAGCAGCCAAGCGGCGGGAGTCCAAGAGACCCAGTACTTC.

This clonotype was seen at least ten times. The V gene is TRBV28, the J gene TRBJ2-4; D not certain. The CDR3 loop spans 13 amino acids. CDR1 and CDR2 from the germline V gene are MDHEN and SYDVKM. Trimming stripped 11 bases from V and 0 bases from J, with 11 bases between. Here the CDR3 reads CASQGRAKNIQYF. The CDR3 DNA reads TGTGCCTCACAAGGACGAGCCAAAAACATTCAGTACTTC. Full variable domain (rest looked up from reference TRBV28 and TRBJ2-4): DVKVTQSSRYLVKRTGEKVFLECVQDMDHENMFWYRQDPGLGLRLIYFSYDVKMKEKGDIPEGYSVSREKKERFSLILESASTNQTSMYLCASQGRAKNIQYFGAGTRLSVL.

In this sample, this clonotype turned up many times. J is TRBJ2-4 and V is TRBV12-3 or TRBV12-4; 9 bases line up with TRBD2. The CDR3 is 14 amino acids. J lost 7 bases, V lost 5 bases, and 6 bases had no gene match. This chain's CDR3 is CASSARLAANIQYF. In DNA form, the CDR3 reads TGTGCCAGCAGTGCCCGACTAGCGGCGAACATTCAGTACTTC.

This clonotype was observed at least ten times. This chain connects TRBV28 to TRBJ2-5; 7 nucleotides line up with TRBD2. V lost 2 bases and J lost 3; bases outside the gene matches: 6. This CDR3 contains 15 residues. CDR1 is MDHEN and CDR2 is SYDVKM in the germline V gene. CDR3 sequence reads: CASSLNLAEEETQYF. The CDR3, as DNA: TGTGCCAGCAGTTTAAATCTAGCGGAAGAAGAGACCCAGTACTTC.

This clonotype has a count of ten or more. This chain links TRBV10-3 with TRBJ2-5; no clear D. Germline loops: CDR1 ENHRY, CDR2 SYGVKD. The CDR3 runs to 12 residues. V lost 3 bases and J 5 bases, leaving 7 bases between the germline ends. DNA of the CDR3: TGTGCCATCAGTGACCCGCGGGAGACCCAGTACTTC. Translation: CAISDPRETQYF.

The rearrangement joins TRBV28 to TRBJ1-5, with TRBD1 matching over 8 bases. Trimming cost V 3 bases and J 7 bases; bases outside gene matches: 8. The germline gives CDR1 MDHEN, CDR2 SYDVKM. The CDR3 covers 15 residues. The CDR3 bases are TGTGCCAGCAGTTTTAGACAGGGGCCGGGACAGCCCCAGCATTTT. Protein product: CASSFRQGPGQPQHF.

This clonotype appeared many times. The V and J genes are TRBV29-1 and TRBJ2-7; the match to TRBD2 covers 7 bases. V lost 4 bases and J lost 0; bases outside the gene matches: 0. Germline lookup yields CDR1 SQVTM and CDR2 ANQGSEA. The CDR3 is made up of 12 amino acids. The CDR3 here is CSVGGGSYEQYF. CDR3 bases: TGCAGCGTTGGGGGGGGCTCCTACGAGCAGTACTTC.

This clonotype was seen at least ten times. The J gene is TRBJ2-7, the V gene TRBV25-1, with D possibly TRBD1 on 6 matching bases. Germline CDR1 MGHDK, CDR2 SYGVNS. Trimming stripped 11 bases from V and 2 bases from J, with 16 bases between. This CDR3 has 13 amino acids. CDR3 nucleotide sequence: TGTGCCGTAAGAGGATGGGACACCTACGAGCAGTACTTC. Translated, it gives CAVRGWDTYEQYF.

This clonotype was recorded at least ten times. The chain carries TRBV6-5 and TRBJ2-7; D perhaps matches TRBD1 (6 bases). The CDR3 is made up of 12 amino acids. Per germline, CDR1 MNHEY and CDR2 SVGAGI. V was trimmed by 6 bases and J by 5 bases, leaving 11 bases between them. CDR3 amino acids: CASRADSNEQYF. The CDR3 DNA sequence: TGTGCCAGCAGGGCGGACAGTAACGAGCAGTACTTC.

The rearrangement links TRBV27 to TRBJ2-7; the match to TRBD1 covers 9 bases. The germline V gene encodes CDR1 MNHEY and CDR2 SMNVEV (reference sequence). The CDR3 sequence is 16 residues long. V was clipped by 3 bases and J by 4 bases; unmatched bases: 10. The CDR3 DNA is TGTGCCAGCAGTTTTCAGGGGACAGGGACATTTTACGAGCAGTACTTC. As protein: CASSFQGTGTFYEQYF.

This clonotype showed up many times. This rearrangement joins TRBV27 to TRBJ1-2, with D tentatively TRBD1 (5 bases). Looked up from germline, CDR1 is MNHEY and CDR2 is SMNVEV (reference sequence). Trimming shortened V by 0 bases and J by 8 bases, and 13 bases separated the two germline ends. The CDR3 runs to 14 residues. CDR3 coding DNA: TGTGCCAGCAGTTTATCGAGCCGGGGCAGAGGCTACACCTTC. This translates into CASSLSSRGRGYTF.

This clonotype was counted many times. The chain couples TRBV9 to TRBJ1-2; D is undetermined. The germline gives CDR1 SGDLS, CDR2 YYNGEE. This CDR3 spans 12 amino acids. V was trimmed by 2 bases and J by 9 bases, leaving 11 bases between them. The CDR3 is CASSVESESYTF. The CDR3 DNA reads as TGTGCCAGCAGCGTGGAATCGGAGAGCTACACCTTC. Variable domain in full (rest from reference TRBV9 and TRBJ1-2): DSGVTQTPKHLITATGQRVTLRCSPRSGDLSVYWYQQSLDQGLQFLIQYYNGEERAKGNILERFSAQQFPDLHSELNLSSLELGDSALYFCASSVESESYTFGSGTRLTVV.

This clonotype was seen many times. This chain connects TRBV24-1 to TRBJ2-7; TRBD2 matches 11 bases. The germline V gene has CDR1 KGHDR and CDR2 SFDVKD. Germline trimming cut 7 bases from V and 5 bases from J; bases unmatched to any gene: 3. This CDR3 contains 13 residues. The CDR3 DNA follows: TGTGCCACCAGCCAGACTAGCGGGAACGAGCAGTACTTC. This codes for CATSQTSGNEQYF.

The chain combines TRBV27 with TRBJ2-7; the D gene is possibly TRBD2 (6 bases). CDR3 length: 15 amino acids. V was cut by 3 bases and J by 5 bases, with 17 bases left in between. The germline gives CDR1 MNHEY, CDR2 SMNVEV (reference sequence). CDR3 DNA sequence: TGTGCCAGCAGTTTCTCCCCCGGACTACAAGACGAGCAGTACTTC. It translates to CASSFSPGLQDEQYF.

Ten or more counts support this clonotype. This sequence joins TRBV20-1 and TRBJ2-7, with 8 bases identical to TRBD1. The CDR3 contains 16 residues. CDR1 is DFQATT and CDR2 is SNEGSKA in the germline V gene (reference sequence). V lost 3 bases to trimming and J lost 4 bases; unmatched junction nucleotides: 14. The CDR3 region is CSARRPGQGPSYEQYF. Here the CDR3 DNA reads TGCAGTGCTAGGAGGCCTGGACAGGGTCCTTCTTACGAGCAGTACTTC.

The rearrangement links TRBV19 to TRBJ2-2; no firm D call. Germline V gene data show CDR1 as LNHDA and CDR2 as SQIVND (reference sequence). Trimming removed 5 bases at V and 5 bases at J, with 15 bases between. This CDR3 is built from 15 residues. The CDR3 loop reads CASSGIPAETGELFF. In DNA, the CDR3 is TGTGCCAGTAGTGGGATCCCTGCGGAGACCGGGGAGCTGTTTTTT.

The sample holds many counts of this clonotype. The chain combines TRBV28 with TRBJ2-5; D uncertain. The CDR3 contains 13 residues. The germline V gene has CDR1 MDHEN and CDR2 SYDVKM. V lost 2 bases, J lost 1 base, and 5 bases lay in between. Written as DNA, the CDR3 is TGTGCCAGCAGTTTAGCCAGCCAAGAGACCCAGTACTTC. Its protein is CASSLASQETQYF.

The chain uses TRBV27 and TRBJ1-1, with D unresolved. V was shortened by 2 bases and J by 2 bases, with 9 bases between the two germline ends. This CDR3 region has 14 residues. Germline loops: CDR1 MNHEY, CDR2 SMNVEV (reference sequence). The CDR3, as DNA: TGTGCCAGCAGTTTAATCGCGGGAAACACTGAAGCTTTCTTT. Its translation is CASSLIAGNTEAFF.

Many counts were recorded for this clonotype. The gene calls are TRBV28 and TRBJ2-5; D unresolved. Germline CDR1 reads MDHEN; CDR2 reads SYDVKM. This CDR3 region has 12 residues. Here the CDR3 reads CAARQWQETQYF. Here the CDR3 DNA reads TGTGCGGCGAGGCAGTGGCAAGAGACCCAGTACTTC.

This clonotype was picked up many times. The rearrangement joins TRBV25-1 to TRBJ2-7; 7 bases fit TRBD2. Germline CDR1 reads MGHDK; CDR2 reads SYGVNS. The V gene end was trimmed by 8 bases and the J gene end by 2 bases; junction bases not matched to a gene: 6. The CDR3 is 13 residues long. The CDR3 region is CASSAGVPYEQYF. The CDR3, as DNA: TGTGCCAGCTCCGCGGGAGTCCCCTACGAGCAGTACTTC.

This clonotype was observed at least ten times. This chain uses TRBV28 with TRBJ2-2; D gene unclear. Germline values: CDR1 MDHEN, CDR2 SYDVKM. Trimming removed 3 bases from V and 6 bases from J, with 11 bases in between. The CDR3 contains 14 residues. CDR3 protein: CASSFHYTPGELFF. CDR3 sequence (DNA): TGTGCCAGCAGTTTCCACTACACTCCCGGGGAGCTGTTTTTT.

The V and J genes are TRBV12-3 or TRBV12-4 and TRBJ1-5; the D gene is possibly TRBD1 (5 bases). The CDR3 contains 15 residues. V gave up 1 base and J gave up 6 bases, with 13 bases separating them. Here the CDR3 DNA reads TGTGCCAGCAGTTTAGATCTCAGGGCTCGTCAGCCCCAGCATTTT. Translation: CASSLDLRARQPQHF.